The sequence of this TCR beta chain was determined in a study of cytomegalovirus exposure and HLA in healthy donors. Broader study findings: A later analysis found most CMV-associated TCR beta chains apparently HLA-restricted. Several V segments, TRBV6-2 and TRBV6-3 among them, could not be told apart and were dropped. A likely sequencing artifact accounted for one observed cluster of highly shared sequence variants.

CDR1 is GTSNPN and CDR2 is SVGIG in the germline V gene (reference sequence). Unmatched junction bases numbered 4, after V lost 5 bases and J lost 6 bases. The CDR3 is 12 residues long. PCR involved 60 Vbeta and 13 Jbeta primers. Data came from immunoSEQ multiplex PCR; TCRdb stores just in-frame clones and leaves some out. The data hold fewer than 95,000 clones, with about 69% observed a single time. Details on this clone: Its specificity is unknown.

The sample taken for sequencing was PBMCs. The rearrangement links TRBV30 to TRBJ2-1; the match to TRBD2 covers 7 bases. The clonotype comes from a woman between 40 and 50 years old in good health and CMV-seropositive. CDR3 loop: CAWGGTTNEQFF. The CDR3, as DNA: TGTGCCTGGGGCGGGACTACCAATGAGCAGTTCTTC.